These 5 T cell receptor beta chains were all obtained from the same sample, sequenced in a study of shared clonotypes between healthy human individuals. Some clones are missing from TCRdb's copy, which holds only in-frame ones; the method was immunoSEQ multiplex PCR. Of 850,000 to 1,200,000 clones detected, about 75% appear once; the ten largest clones hold about 1.5%. Material for sequencing was memory CD4+ T cells sorted from blood. Stated subset: CD45RA-negative fraction. The receptors shown here come from a man between 18 and 35 years old in good health.

The J gene is TRBJ2-5, the V gene TRBV9, with 12 bases fitting TRBD1. CDR3 length: 16 residues. V lost 2 bases to trimming and J lost 5 bases; unmatched junction nucleotides: 7. The germline V gene has CDR1 SGDLS and CDR2 YYNGEE. CDR3 nucleotides: TGTGCCAGCAGCGTTCTCGGGACAGGGGGCGCGGAGACCCAGTACTTC. Its protein product is CASSVLGTGGAETQYF.

The rearrangement joins TRBV19 to TRBJ2-1, with TRBD1 identical over 10 bases. CDR1 and CDR2 (germline): LNHDA, SQIVND (reference sequence). After removal of 7 bases from V and 0 bases from J, the junction contained 12 bases not matched to a gene. This CDR3 has 18 amino acids. In DNA form, the CDR3 reads TGTGCCAGTACCCTGACAGGGGGCGAAGATAGCTCCTACAATGAGCAGTTCTTC. Protein product: CASTLTGGEDSSYNEQFF.

The J gene is TRBJ2-3, the V gene TRBV27, with D unclear. The V gene's germline CDR1 is MNHEY and CDR2 SMNVEV (reference sequence). The CDR3 consists of 13 residues. V lost 3 bases and J lost 3, with 7 bases in between. DNA for the CDR3: TGTGCCAGCAGTTTTCAGGCAACAGATACGCAGTATTTT. Its translation is CASSFQATDTQYF.

A single count supports this clone. The gene calls are TRBV6-5 and TRBJ1-4, with 7 bases aligning to TRBD1. Germline V CDR1 and CDR2: MNHEY, SVGAGI. There are 15 residues in the CDR3. The ends lost 5 bases at V and 5 bases at J; junction bases unmatched: 8. Here the CDR3 DNA reads TGTGCCAGCAGTCCACCGGGACAGCCAAATGAAAAACTGTTTTTT. The encoded protein is CASSPPGQPNEKLFF.

The genes are TRBV13 and TRBJ2-3; 8 nucleotides match TRBD2. From germline, CDR1 is PRHDT and CDR2 FYEKMQ (reference sequence). Losses at the gene ends were 2 bases for V and 2 bases for J; bases not matched to a gene: 6. The CDR3 has 16 amino acids. CDR3 DNA sequence: TGTGCCAGCAGCTTATACGGGGGGGCTCCCACAGATACGCAGTATTTT. Its translation: CASSLYGGAPTDTQYF.